The clone carrying this T cell receptor beta chain came up many times. The TCR library protocol attached unique molecular identifiers to the individual cDNA molecules. TCRdb re-called the 5' RACE reads with MiXCR, one entry per CDR3 protein. The table has around 88,000 distinct CDR3 sequences, 13% to 15% seen once; the top ten hold 6.5% to 9%. The source of the sample is a study of early T cells in non-severe SARS-CoV-2 infection. J gave up 4 bases and V 5 bases, and 6 bases lay outside the gene matches. Germline-derived CDR1 and CDR2 are ENHRY and SYGVKD. The CDR3 has 15 amino acids. The specimen was whole blood. The receptor's source is an adult who was a healthcare worker with PCR-confirmed SARS-CoV-2 infection or an uninfected control (not recorded which). The rearrangement links TRBV10-3 to TRBJ1-3, with 9 bases fitting TRBD1. CDR3 coding DNA: TGTGCCATCAGTCCGGGACAGGGAGGAGGAAACACCATATATTTT. Its translation is CAISPGQGGGNTIYF.